This T cell receptor beta chain originates from a study of blood T cell repertoires in COVID-19. Study at large: The origin of the acute and convalescent COVID-19 samples was the United States, Italy and Spain. PBMCs, B-cell-depleted T cells, or T cells provided the cDNA or gDNA that made up the material.

As handled by the study authors: Estimated nucleated cell counts came from reference gene primer amplification. The method was immunoSEQ multiplex PCR; TCRdb's version includes in-frame clones alone and lacks a portion of them. The V and J calls and clone size come from that table; D and trimming were worked out from the DNA. The table includes 50,000 to 65,000 clones, around 88% detected once. Germline trimming cut 7 bases from V and 6 bases from J; bases unmatched to any gene: 5. Germline V lookup: CDR1 SGHRS, CDR2 YFSETQ. The CDR3 is made up of 13 amino acids. The chain couples TRBV5-1 to TRBJ2-1; 9 bases fit TRBD1. Material: peripheral blood. This clonotype was obtained from a human donor in a cohort sampled during active COVID-19. CDR3 sequence: CASSWTGANEQFF. The CDR3 nucleotides read TGCGCCAGCTCGTGGACAGGGGCCAATGAGCAGTTCTTC.